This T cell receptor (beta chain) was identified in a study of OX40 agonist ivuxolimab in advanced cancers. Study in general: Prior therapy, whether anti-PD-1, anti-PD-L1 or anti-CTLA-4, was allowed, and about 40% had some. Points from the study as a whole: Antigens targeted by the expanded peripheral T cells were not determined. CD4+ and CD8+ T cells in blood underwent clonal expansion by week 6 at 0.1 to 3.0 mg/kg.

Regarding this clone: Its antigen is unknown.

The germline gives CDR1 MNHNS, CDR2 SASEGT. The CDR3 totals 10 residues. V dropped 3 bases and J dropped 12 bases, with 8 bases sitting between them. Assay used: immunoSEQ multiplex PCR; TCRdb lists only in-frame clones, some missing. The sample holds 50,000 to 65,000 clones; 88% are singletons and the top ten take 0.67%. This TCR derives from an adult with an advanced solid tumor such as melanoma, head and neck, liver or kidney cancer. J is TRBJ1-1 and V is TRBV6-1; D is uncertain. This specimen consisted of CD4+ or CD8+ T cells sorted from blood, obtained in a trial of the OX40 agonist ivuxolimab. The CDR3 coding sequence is TGTGCCAGCAGTGATAAAGGTACTTTCTTT. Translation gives CASSDKGTFF.